This T cell receptor (beta chain) stems from a study of Graves' ophthalmopathy and Graves' hyperthyroidism. Trimming took 6 bases from V and 2 from J; bases not matched to a gene: 8. The CDR3 contains 15 residues. Scientists amplified the TCR beta CDR3 regions from RNA transcripts. Second-round multiplex PCR followed a first-round RT-PCR using HTBI primers. Each CDR3 protein gets one entry after TCRdb re-called the multiplex PCR reads with MiXCR. The table has a few hundred thousand distinct CDR3 sequences, approximately 15% seen once. The source material was peripheral blood. The clonotype originates from a woman between 18 and 30 years old with stable Graves' hyperthyroidism. The chain has TRBV12-3 or TRBV12-4 and TRBJ2-7, with 9 bases identical to TRBD1. The CDR3 spells CASRPGQGITYEQYF. The DNA of the CDR3 is TGTGCCAGCAGACCAGGACAGGGGATTACCTACGAGCAGTACTTC.